The TCR beta chain described here comes from a study of cytomegalovirus exposure and HLA in healthy donors. Points from the study as a whole: The majority of TCR sequences were rare, yet some public TCRs appeared in many donors.

In this sample, this clone turned up a few times. What it binds is not known. Data came from immunoSEQ multiplex PCR; TCRdb stores just in-frame clones and leaves some out. The data hold 150,000 to 250,000 clones, with around 83% observed a single time. V trimming: 2 bases; J trimming: 1 base; junction bases outside the gene matches: 4. The germline gives CDR1 SGHAT, CDR2 FQNNGV. CDR3 length equals 16 residues. The study drew the donors from its roughly 120-subject validation cohort, separate from the approximately 690-subject first cohort. This clonotype originated in a woman in her 30s in good health and CMV-seropositive. The material sequenced was PBMCs. The chain employs TRBV11-2 and TRBJ2-2, with 7 positions matching TRBD2. The CDR3 here is CASSLWVAGNTGELFF. Written as DNA, the CDR3 is TGTGCCAGCAGCTTATGGGTAGCGGGGAACACCGGGGAGCTGTTTTTT. Filled out from reference TRBV11-2 and TRBJ2-2, the complete variable domain reads EAGVAQSPRYKIIEKRQSVAFWCNPISGHATLYWYQQILGQGPKLLIQFQNNGVVDDSQLPKDRFSAERLKGVDSTLKIQPAKLEDSAVYLCASSLWVAGNTGELFFGEGSRLTVL.